These 6 T cell receptor beta chains originate from one sample sequenced in a study of cytomegalovirus exposure and HLA in healthy donors. A multiplex PCR was run with 60 Vbeta primers and 13 Jbeta primers. The method was immunoSEQ multiplex PCR; TCRdb's version includes in-frame clones alone and lacks a portion of them. The table has 180,000 or so clones, roughly 79% seen once. Material: PBMCs. Every receptor here comes from a man in his forties or fifties in good health and CMV-seropositive.

V is TRBV5-1 and J is TRBJ2-1, with TRBD1 matching over 7 bases. Per the germline V gene, CDR1 is SGHRS and CDR2 is YFSETQ. CDR3 length: 12 residues. V lost 5 bases to trimming and J lost 8 bases; unmatched junction nucleotides: 4. Written as DNA, the CDR3 is TGCGCCAGCAGGGCCGACAGGGATGAGCAGTTCTTC. Its translation is CASRADRDEQFF.

This clone was seen a handful of times. The gene calls are TRBV18 and TRBJ2-7; 11 bases are shared with TRBD1. The CDR3 is 15 residues long. The J segment lost 1 base and the V segment lost 8 bases, leaving 7 bases of the junction unmatched. CDR1 is KGHSH, CDR2 LQKENI, per germline. The CDR3 bases are TGTGCCAGCCAAGCCGGGACAGGGGGTTCCTACGAGCAGTACGTC. It codes for CASQAGTGGSYEQYV.

Only one count was recorded for this clone. The chain links TRBV27 to TRBJ1-2, with a possible D match to TRBD1 (6 bases). Germline CDR1 is MNHEY and CDR2 is SMNVEV (reference sequence). The CDR3 length is 15 residues. Trimming shortened V by 6 bases and J by 6 bases, and 20 bases separated the two germline ends. The CDR3 nucleotides read TGTGCCAGCAGCCGGGACACAGGGAAGAGAAATGGCTACACCTTC. Protein sequence: CASSRDTGKRNGYTF.

This clone was seen a few times. The chain joins TRBV27 to TRBJ1-6, with D perhaps TRBD1 (5 bases). CDR3 length equals 15 residues. Between the trimmed V and J ends, which lost 7 bases and 3 bases, there was a span of 13 bases. Germline CDR1 reads MNHEY; CDR2 reads SMNVEV (reference sequence). CDR3 protein: CASTGQGYYNSPLHF. CDR3 sequence (DNA): TGTGCCAGCACCGGGCAGGGATACTATAATTCACCCCTCCACTTT.

V is TRBV6-1 and J is TRBJ1-6; D uncertain. CDR1 is MNHNS and CDR2 is SASEGT in the germline V gene. The CDR3 has 12 amino acids. As DNA, the CDR3 is TGTGCAGCGGGCGGAGCCGGTCGGGCCCTCCACTTT. It is translated as CAAGGAGRALHF.

The chain is built from TRBV6-6 and TRBJ2-7; D is uncertain. Germline values: CDR1 MNHNY, CDR2 SVGAGI (reference sequence). Trimming stripped 5 bases from V and 2 bases from J, with 7 bases between. The CDR3 consists of 12 residues. This CDR3 reads CASSAPTYEQYF. In DNA form, the CDR3 reads TGTGCCAGCAGTGCCCCTACCTACGAGCAGTACTTC.